The sequence of this T cell receptor beta chain was determined in a study of blood T cell repertoires in COVID-19. Study summary: T cells, B-cell-depleted T cells, or PBMCs provided the cDNA or gDNA that served as material.

Per the germline V gene, CDR1 is SQVTM and CDR2 is ANQGSEA. The V and J ends lost 4 bases and 9 bases, in that order; junction bases with no gene match: 12. The length of the CDR3 is 14 residues. Profiling relied on immunoSEQ multiplex PCR, and the TCRdb table lists in-frame clones only, not all of them. The profile shows about 280,000 clones, 83% of them singletons. This clonotype was sampled from a woman aged 45-59 years who had recovered from COVID-19. V usage is TRBV29-1 and J usage is TRBJ1-2; 9 positions agree with TRBD1. Material: peripheral blood. In nucleotides, the CDR3 is TGCAGCGTTGTGATGGGACAGGGCCGCGGTAGCTACACCTTC. This encodes CSVVMGQGRGSYTF.